This T cell receptor (beta chain) comes out of a study of CD8 T cells in Susac syndrome (dated by TCRdb to about 2019). A note on the overall study: Among the Susac syndrome patients who were sequenced, clinically active disease was present in 5 or 6 and clinical remission was observed in 8 or 9. At blood withdrawal, Susac syndrome patients were either therapy-naive, taking corticosteroids (in some cases with IVIg as well), or taking IVIg alone. The study used repertoire sequencing to test whether antigen drove CD8+ T cell activation and differentiation in Susac syndrome. Overall study outcomes, separate from this receptor: No clonal expansion was detected in the CD4+ T cell repertoire of Susac syndrome patients. The study acknowledged that relatively few individuals were included in the TCR sequencing and HLA analysis.

RNA was extracted with the RNeasy kit and roughly 0.5 to 1 ug was reverse transcribed using random hexamers. The immunoSEQ multiplex PCR assay, covering 54 Vbeta and 13 Jbeta segments, was used to amplify TCR beta CDR3 regions. PCR amplification bias was corrected using a synthetic template baseline for primer optimization and computational correction. In the authors' own workflow: Reads were annotated to V, D and J genes per IMGT and analyzed with immunoSEQ Analyzer, keeping only productive sequences. To calculate clonality, Shannon entropy was normalized by log2 of the number of productive unique sequences and then subtracted from one. For each patient and control, public and private clones were evaluated among the 100 most prevalent clones. Clones were defined as Susac-specific if absent from the healthy and MS cohorts, from under 1,200 published viral clones and from other ImmuneACCESS disease sequences. TCRdb trimmed public reads at Q25 via fastp, called clones via MiXCR and kept in-frame beta chains. CDR3 protein sequences are deduplicated, and each keeps its most common genes and DNA. The V and J calls were determined by TCRdb, not by the authors. This sample comprises about 180,000 distinct CDR3 sequences, roughly 94% of them detected only once. The ten top clones hold approximately 0.099% of the sample.

The CDR3 measures 17 amino acids from cysteine to phenylalanine. Only the CDR3 DNA is retained, 51 bases long and in frame from the first base. As encoded in the germline V gene (reference sequence), CDR1 is DFQATT while CDR2 is SNEGSKA. At the junction V is shortened by 5 bases and J by 1 base; bases outside the gene matches: 10. High-throughput TCR beta sequencing profiled peripheral blood CD8+ and CD4+ T cells from healthy donors, Susac syndrome patients and multiple sclerosis patients. The Susac syndrome patients fulfilled recently defined diagnostic criteria for either definite or probable disease. CD8+ TEMRA cells were enriched by FACS, while bulk CD8+ and CD4+ T cells were purified by magnetic negative isolation. Blood was drawn into EDTA tubes, processed within 24 hours, and PBMCs were isolated by density gradient centrifugation. PBMCs intended for TCR sequencing were cryopreserved in liquid nitrogen and were subsequently thawed in a 37 degrees C water bath. The sorted or isolated CD4+, CD8+ and CD8+ TEMRA cells reached a purity of at least 90%.

A word on this clonotype: The clone's antigen remains unknown. Per-nucleotide qualities are absent, and no much larger clonotype sits a single base away.

The sequencing sample was made of CD4+ T cells from PBMCs. The chain is assembled from TRBV20-1 and TRBJ1-5, with 11 junctional bases fitting TRBD1. The TCR originated in a human donor with Susac syndrome. CDR3 protein: CSAGRTGGTWSNQPQHF. The nucleotide sequence reads TGCAGTGCTGGGAGGACAGGGGGCACGTGGAGCAATCAGCCCCAGCATTTT.